Listed below are T cell receptor beta chains from one sample, sequenced in a study of shared clonotypes between healthy human individuals. TCRdb keeps only in-frame clones here, not all; method: immunoSEQ multiplex PCR. This sample has millions of clones, with about 95% found just once. Sample: naive CD8+ T cells sorted from blood. These TCRs come from a man aged 18 to 30 in good health. CDR3s leave out the opening cysteine and the closing phenylalanine or tryptophan.

j_gene: TRBJ1-1
v_gene: TRBV30
CDR3aa: AWSVEQGGTEAF

j_gene: TRBJ1-2
v_gene: TRBV9
CDR3aa: ASSAGQHYGYT

j_gene: TRBJ2-5
v_gene: TRBV21-1
CDR3aa: ASSNPIAGSQETQY

j_gene: TRBJ2-2
v_gene: TRBV13
CDR3aa: ASSLGFDGELF

j_gene: TRBJ1-1
v_gene: TRBV28
CDR3aa: ASSLGQGNTEAF

j_gene: TRBJ2-5
v_gene: TRBV7-6
CDR3aa: ASSSEKETQY

j_gene: TRBJ2-5
v_gene: TRBV5-1
CDR3aa: ASVNPRETQY

j_gene: TRBJ2-7
v_gene: TRBV7-9
CDR3aa: ASSDGSNYEQY

j_gene: TRBJ1-1
v_gene: TRBV10-2
CDR3aa: ASSQGYTEAF

j_gene: TRBJ1-1
v_gene: TRBV11-2
CDR3aa: ASSPSAGGTEAF

j_gene: TRBJ2-1
v_gene: TRBV9
CDR3aa: ASSVGIEEQF

j_gene: TRBJ2-7
v_gene: TRBV9
CDR3aa: ASSVGDYAFYEQY

j_gene: TRBJ2-2
v_gene: TRBV7-8
CDR3aa: ASRSQRSNTGELF

j_gene: TRBJ2-1
v_gene: TRBV7-9
CDR3aa: ASSSSVPSGSRNEQF

j_gene: TRBJ1-2
v_gene: TRBV9
CDR3aa: ASSAEGGNYGYT

j_gene: TRBJ1-1
v_gene: TRBV10-2
CDR3aa: ASSISGTEAF

j_gene: TRBJ2-7
v_gene: TRBV4-3
CDR3aa: ASSPTEGSYEQY